A single sample gave rise to the 12 T cell receptor beta chains below, sequenced in a study of immune heterogeneity within non-small cell lung tumors. Samples each supplied around 640 ng of bulk tumor genomic DNA as template. Widely spaced biopsies, several per primary tumor, were obtained at surgery. These patients got curative surgery after being newly diagnosed with untreated non-small cell lung cancer. TCR beta CDR3 was amplified by multiplex PCR using 32 V and 13 J primers. Each CDR3 protein is one row after TCRdb ran MiXCR on the multiplex PCR reads. Found here are approximately 29,000 distinct CDR3 sequences, about 29% of them singletons; the top ten hold roughly 4.3%. Material for sequencing was lung tumor tissue. All receptors derive from a man aged 40-49 years with non-small cell lung cancer.

This clonotype has a single count. Compared with germline, one end of the junction differs, possibly owing to a read error. This chain uses TRBV4-1 with TRBJ2-7; D perhaps matches TRBD1 (5 bases). CDR1 MGHRA and CDR2 YSYEKL come from the germline V gene. This CDR3 region has 16 residues. CDR3 loop: CASSQEYRPSSYEQYF. CDR3 coding DNA: TGTGCCAGCAGCCAAGAGTACAGGCCAAGCTCCTACGAGCAGTACTTC.

This clonotype was seen more than once but under ten times. V gene TRBV3-1 combines with J gene TRBJ1-3, with no clear D. CDR1 and CDR2 (germline): LGHDT, YNNKEL (reference sequence). Deletions cut 4 bases from V and 0 bases from J, with 10 bases between. This CDR3 comprises 15 residues. CDR3 residues: CASSPRVSSGNTIYF. CDR3 bases: TGTGCCAGCAGCCCCCGGGTCTCCTCTGGAAACACCATATATTTT.

The table lists this clonotype with a count of one. The CDR3 does not end in the conserved phenylalanine or tryptophan, so this is likely a read error. The V call is TRBV7-9, the J call TRBJ2-1; possibly TRBD2 for D (7 bases). Trimming took 4 bases from V and 6 from J, leaving 19 bases between them. From germline, CDR1 is SEHNR and CDR2 FQNEAQ (reference sequence). The CDR3 consists of 16 residues. The CDR3 DNA reads TGTGCCAGCAGCTCCTGGGGGGCTAGCGGAAGCAATGAGCAGTTCCTC. Translated, it gives CASSSWGASGSNEQFL.

The rearrangement joins TRBV3-1 to TRBJ1-4; the D gene is possibly TRBD1 (6 bases). Germline CDR1 LGHDT, CDR2 YNNKEL (reference sequence). The CDR3 totals 16 residues. V lost 4 bases to trimming and J lost 8 bases, with 20 bases between them. CDR3 DNA: TGTGCCAGCAGCCCACCGGTGCCGGGGGCGCGCGAAAAACTGTTTTTT. Translating gives CASSPPVPGAREKLFF.

This clonotype was seen a few times. One base away lies a much larger clone, so this may be a sequencing read error. The CDR3 reads CASRDGTGGTVELFF. CDR3 DNA sequence: TGCGCCAGCAGGGATGGGACAGGGGGTACCGTGGAGCTGTTTTTT. The chain joins TRBV5-1 to TRBJ2-2; 11 positions match TRBD1. Germline loops: CDR1 SGHRS, CDR2 YFSETQ. This CDR3 comprises 15 residues.

This clonotype was seen many times. The V gene is TRBV19, the J gene TRBJ1-3; D is unclear. V was cut by 7 bases and J by 0 bases, with 10 bases left in between. The CDR3 has 14 residues. The germline V gene has CDR1 LNHDA and CDR2 SQIVND (reference sequence). The CDR3 nucleotides are TGTGCCAGTAAACGGGGAGACTCTGGAAACACCATATATTTT. Amino acids: CASKRGDSGNTIYF.

This clonotype was seen a handful of times. This chain uses TRBV9 with TRBJ2-7; D may correspond to TRBD1 or TRBD2 (5 bases each). Per the germline V gene, CDR1 is SGDLS and CDR2 is YYNGEE. The CDR3 contains 14 residues. V lost 0 bases and J lost 1, with 8 bases in between. The CDR3 region is CASSVEWGSYEQYF. In DNA, the CDR3 is TGTGCCAGCAGCGTAGAATGGGGGTCCTACGAGCAGTACTTC.

This clonotype was counted a single time. With a much larger clone just one base away, this may be a read error. V gene TRBV7-9 combines with J gene TRBJ2-7; no clear D gene. The germline gives CDR1 SEHNR, CDR2 FQNEAQ (reference sequence). With 1 base removed from V and 3 bases from J, the gap between germline ends came to 10 bases. The CDR3 is made up of 14 amino acids. CDR3 DNA sequence: TGTGCCAGCAGCTTAGTGGGCATATACTACGAGCAGTACTTC. As protein: CASSLVGIYYEQYF.

A remark on this clonotype: One end of the junction does not line up with germline, which may come from a read error. This rearrangement joins TRBV11-3 to TRBJ2-5, with D perhaps TRBD2 (5 bases). In germline, CDR1 is SGHNT, CDR2 YENEEA. The CDR3 spans 13 residues. As DNA, the CDR3 is TGTCCCAGCAGTCTAGGGAGTTCGAAGACCCAGTACTTC. Amino acids: CPSSLGSSKTQYF. Based on the CDR3 plus reference TRBV11-3 and TRBJ2-5, the full variable domain is EAGVVQSPRYKIIEKKQPVAFWCNPISGHNTLYWYLQNLGQGPELLIRYENEEAVDDSQLPKDRFSAERLKGVDSTLKIQPAELGDSAVYLCPSSLGSSKTQYFGPGTRLLVL.

The chain combines TRBV4-2 with TRBJ2-2, with 11 bases lining up with TRBD2. The CDR3 consists of 17 residues. Germline CDR1 is LGHNA and CDR2 is YNFKEQ. Unmatched junction bases numbered 12, after V lost 6 bases and J lost 6 bases. DNA for the CDR3: TGTGCCAGCAGGTACTTACTAGCGGGAGTTGAAGCCGGGGAGCTGTTTTTT. Its protein is CASRYLLAGVEAGELFF.

The chain has TRBV20-1 and TRBJ2-4; 14 nucleotides agree with TRBD2. The germline CDR1 and CDR2 sequences are DFQATT and SNEGSKA (reference sequence). With 3 bases clipped from V and 0 bases from J, the junction kept 1 base outside the gene matches. CDR3 length: 16 residues. The CDR3 nucleotides are TGCAGTGCTAGTGGGACTAGCGGGAGAGCCAAAAACATTCAGTACTTC. It specifies CSASGTSGRAKNIQYF.

V gene TRBV9 combines with J gene TRBJ1-3; D is unclear. Germline V gene lookup returns CDR1 SGDLS and CDR2 YYNGEE. The CDR3 sequence is 15 residues long. V gave up 6 bases and J gave up 0 bases, with 13 bases separating them. CDR3 residues: CASTLGLSSGNTIYF. CDR3 in DNA: TGTGCCAGCACCCTCGGGCTAAGCTCTGGAAACACCATATATTTT.